This passage covers 21 T cell receptor beta chains from one sample sequenced in a study of tumor-infiltrating lymphocytes in primary liver carcinoma. Researchers generated TCR beta cDNA from 500 to 600 ng of total RNA, relying on a constant-region primer. What produced the TCR beta libraries was three nested multiplex PCR rounds using slightly modified ARM-PCR. Rounds one and two of PCR, each of about 10 cycles, were primed with TRBV1-TRBV30 forward primers and a C-beta reverse primer. MiXCR, run by TCRdb on the multiplex PCR reads, gives a single entry per CDR3 protein. The table lists roughly 24,000 distinct CDR3 sequences, 77% of them singletons. Each 20-30 mg portion of unsorted bulk tissue served as the source for co-extraction of RNA and DNA. Sequencing input: liver tumor tissue from sampling region 5. The subset: tumor region T5, tumor centre. Every receptor here comes from a woman in her 30s with primary liver carcinoma and hepatitis B virus infection.

In regard to this clonotype: The missing conserved phenylalanine or tryptophan at the end of this CDR3 makes a read error likely. The chain employs TRBV10-3 and TRBJ2-1; a possible D gene is TRBD1 (5 bases). V was shortened by 9 bases and J by 8 bases, with 20 bases between the two germline ends. The CDR3 has 14 amino acids. Germline CDR1 reads ENHRY; CDR2 reads SYGVKD. Here the CDR3 DNA reads TGTGCCATTAGTCCCACGGCGACCAGGGATGAGCAGTTCATC. It is translated as CAISPTATRDEQFI.

This clonotype was found once. The junction departs from the called germline gene at one end, perhaps through a read error. V is TRBV30 and J is TRBJ1-1, with TRBD1 identical over 8 bases. The CDR3 loop spans 15 amino acids. CDR1 is GTSNPN, CDR2 SVGIG, per germline (reference sequence). The CDR3: CTWSVHTGGSTEAFF. CDR3 sequence (DNA): TGTACCTGGAGTGTACATACAGGGGGGAGCACTGAAGCTTTCTTT.

On this clonotype: This may arise from a read error, as a much more abundant clone is one base away. The genes are TRBV20-1 and TRBJ2-1; D is perhaps TRBD1 (7 bases). Germline lookup yields CDR1 DFQATT and CDR2 SNEGSKA (reference sequence). This CDR3 is built from 13 residues. The CDR3 sequence is CNATGDFHNEQFF. The CDR3 region has the DNA TGCAATGCAACAGGGGACTTCCACAATGAGCAGTTCTTC.

A word on this clonotype: At one end, the junction sequence differs from germline, possibly due to a read error. This sequence joins TRBV11-2 and TRBJ2-7; tentatively, D is TRBD2 (6 bases). The germline V gene has CDR1 SGHAT and CDR2 FQNNGV. The CDR3 is made up of 17 amino acids. The CDR3 is CTSSTTGGDSWTYEQYF. The CDR3 nucleotides read TGTACCAGCAGTACCACAGGAGGGGACTCTTGGACCTACGAACAGTACTTC.

The genes are TRBV6-5 and TRBJ1-1, with a possible D match to TRBD1 (6 bases). The germline V gene encodes CDR1 MNHEY and CDR2 SVGAGI. V dropped 9 bases and J dropped 7 bases, with 27 bases sitting between them. The length of the CDR3 is 16 residues. The DNA for the CDR3 is TGTGCCAGTATTTACGGGGGCAGCGGAAGAGGAATTGAAGCTTTCTTT. It encodes CASIYGGSGRGIEAFF.

Notes on this clonotype: One end of the junction is discordant with germline, which a read error may explain. The rearrangement uses TRBV4-2 and TRBJ2-3; D is possibly TRBD2 (6 bases). The CDR3 length is 15 residues. Germline V gene lookup returns CDR1 LGHNA and CDR2 YNFKEQ. This chain's CDR3 is CDSSRNPREFDMQYF. As DNA, the CDR3 is TGTGATAGCAGCCGGAACCCTCGGGAGTTTGATATGCAGTATTTT.

With regard to this clonotype: This clone may be a read error of a much larger clone one base away. The CDR3: CSIEGSSSYEQCF. DNA of the CDR3: TGCAGCATTGAAGGCAGTAGCTCCTACGAGCAGTGCTTC. The chain links TRBV29-1 to TRBJ2-7; unclear D gene. CDR3 length: 13 amino acids. Looked up from germline, CDR1 is SQVTM and CDR2 is ANQGSEA.

This clonotype was found once. One end of the junction varies from germline; a read error may be responsible. The chain employs TRBV11-2 and TRBJ2-7; no clear D. CDR3 size: 13 residues. Germline V gene sequence: CDR1 SGHAT, CDR2 FQNNGV. The CDR3 loop is CTSILSGGYEQYF. CDR3 in DNA: TGTACCAGCATCCTGTCTGGCGGATACGAGCAGTACTTC.

The CDR3 protein is CASPRTGLTGELFF. The CDR3 coding sequence is TGTGCCAGTCCGCGGACAGGGCTCACCGGGGAGCTGTTTTTT. This chain uses TRBV6-5 with TRBJ2-2, with TRBD1 identical over 8 bases. CDR1 and CDR2 from the germline V gene are MNHEY and SVGAGI. The CDR3 extends over 14 amino acids. V shed 9 bases, J shed 4 bases, and the junction held 7 bases outside the gene matches.

The rearrangement joins TRBV6-5 to TRBJ1-1, with D tentatively TRBD1 (6 bases). This CDR3 is built from 16 residues. The germline V and J ends were trimmed by 5 bases and 6 bases, with 22 bases remaining between them. Germline V gene lookup returns CDR1 MNHEY and CDR2 SVGAGI. DNA for the CDR3: TGTGCCAGCAGTAACGGGGGCATCGGAAGAGGAGCTGAAGCTTTCTTT. Amino acids: CASSNGGIGRGAEAFF.

The chain links TRBV30 to TRBJ2-3, with D perhaps matching TRBD1 (6 bases). Germline values: CDR1 GTSNPN, CDR2 SVGIG (reference sequence). CDR3 length: 16 residues. With 2 bases removed from V and 7 bases from J, the gap between germline ends came to 22 bases. The CDR3 region is CAWSIWSGIGTNTQYF. The CDR3 nucleotides are TGTGCCTGGAGTATTTGGTCCGGGATAGGGACAAATACGCAGTATTTT.

This chain joins TRBV6-5 and TRBJ1-3, with no clear D. V lost 7 bases and J lost 5, with 21 bases in between. Germline loops: CDR1 MNHEY, CDR2 SVGAGI. This CDR3 region has 16 residues. The CDR3 here is CASNPGSGGFRNTIYF. The CDR3 nucleotides are TGTGCCAGCAATCCAGGATCAGGCGGGTTCCGAAACACCATATATTTT.

This clonotype has just one count. Since a much larger clone is just one base distant, this may be a read error. J is TRBJ2-7 and V is TRBV9; D may be TRBD1 (5 bases). Germline V CDR1 and CDR2: SGDLS, YYNGEE. The CDR3 spans 16 residues. The CDR3 reads CACSVDPRQSSYEQYF. The CDR3 DNA follows: TGTGCCTGCAGCGTAGATCCTAGACAGAGCTCCTACGAGCAGTACTTC.

Concerning this clonotype itself: A much larger clone differs from this one at a single base, so this may be a read error. This chain uses TRBV6-5 with TRBJ2-7; 8 bases map to TRBD1. Germline V gives CDR1 MNHEY, CDR2 SVGAGI. CDR3 length: 14 amino acids. The CDR3 here is CASSYDRGPYEEHF. The CDR3 coding sequence is TGTGCCAGCAGTTACGACAGGGGTCCCTACGAGGAGCACTTC.

For this clonotype: One end of the junction varies from germline; a read error may be responsible. The CDR3 DNA reads as TGTGCCAGGAGACTGGCGGGACTGTCCTACGATGTGCACTTCTTC. This sequence encodes CARRLAGLSYDVHFF. This chain joins TRBV30 and TRBJ2-1; TRBD2 is a possible D gene (6 bases). The CDR3 has 15 residues. The germline V gene has CDR1 GTSNPN and CDR2 SVGIG (reference sequence).

Turning to this clonotype: Being one base from a much bigger clone, this may be a read error. The chain joins TRBV4-1 to TRBJ2-5, with D possibly matching TRBD2 (6 bases). In germline, CDR1 is MGHRA, CDR2 YSYEKL. CDR3 length: 14 amino acids. Trimming pared 2 bases from V and 7 bases from J, leaving 14 bases between. The CDR3 spells CASSQLGLVGTQYF. In DNA form, the CDR3 reads TGCGCCAGCAGCCAACTGGGACTGGTAGGGACCCAGTACTTC.

As to this clonotype: This CDR3 is missing its conserved last phenylalanine or tryptophan, likely due to a read error. V usage is TRBV6-5 and J usage is TRBJ2-2; weak D call: TRBD1 (6 bases). Trimming left V 5 bases short and J 4 bases short, with 14 bases between. The CDR3 has 15 residues. Germline CDR1 MNHEY, CDR2 SVGAGI. The CDR3 bases are TGTGCCAGCAGTCCGCAAACAGGGTTCACCGGGGAGCTGTTTTTA. It translates to CASSPQTGFTGELFL.

As for this clonotype: At one boundary the junction diverges from the germline segment, which might be a read error. The gene calls are TRBV11-2 and TRBJ2-2; TRBD2 is a possible D gene (5 bases). CDR3 size: 16 residues. In germline, CDR1 is SGHAT, CDR2 FQNNGV. Here the CDR3 reads CASNLAGFANTGELFF. In DNA, the CDR3 is TGTGCCAGCAACTTAGCTGGGTTCGCGAATACCGGGGAACTGTTTTTT. The complete variable domain, with remaining parts taken from reference TRBV11-2 and TRBJ2-2, reads EAGVAQSPRYKIIEKRQSVAFWCNPISGHATLYWYQQILGQGPKLLIQFQNNGVVDDSQLPKDRFSAERLKGVDSTLKIQPAKLEDSAVYLCASNLAGFANTGELFFGEGSRLTVL.

In regard to this clonotype: A read error may produce the germline difference seen at one junction end. The gene calls are TRBV10-3 and TRBJ2-1; 7 nucleotides line up with TRBD2. Looked up from germline, CDR1 is ENHRY and CDR2 is SYGVKD. The CDR3 loop spans 16 amino acids. The CDR3 spells CAISESAAGACNEQFF. The DNA for the CDR3 is TGTGCCATCAGTGAGTCGGCCGCGGGAGCCTGCAATGAGCAGTTCTTT.

This clonotype was counted a few times. The junction and the germline gene differ at one end; a read error may be behind it. The rearrangement joins TRBV29-1 to TRBJ2-1; possibly TRBD2 for D (6 bases). CDR3 length: 12 amino acids. The germline CDR1 and CDR2 sequences are SQVTM and ANQGSEA. For the CDR3, the DNA is TGCAGCGTCGAGGACTGGCGGGATGAGCGGTTCTTC. Its protein is CSVEDWRDERFF.

Details on this clonotype: An end of the junction differs from the germline gene, which may be a read error. V is TRBV10-3 and J is TRBJ1-3; D unclear. Germline CDR1 reads ENHRY; CDR2 reads SYGVKD. The CDR3 is 14 residues long. The CDR3 spells CDIRESVSRNTIYF. DNA of the CDR3: TGTGACATCAGAGAGTCAGTTTCTAGAAACACCATATATTTT.